This TCR beta chain was sequenced in a study of identical twins. Study-wide results and limits: Interpretation of the results relied on cross-sectional statistical analysis and not on following the same donors.

The authors used template switching to add a universal primer site and gave cDNA unique molecular identifiers. Each CDR3 protein is one row after TCRdb ran MiXCR on the 5' RACE reads. This table holds approximately 700,000 distinct CDR3 sequences, approximately 6.1% found once. With regard to this clonotype: The antigen is undetermined.

Trimming took off 6 bases at V and 0 bases at J, with 14 bases between the two ends. The CDR3 extends over 16 amino acids. Material for sequencing was naive T cells sorted from blood. The V and J genes are TRBV12-3 or TRBV12-4 and TRBJ1-4; TRBD1 is a possible D gene (5 bases). This TCR was sampled from a man younger than 35 in good health. CDR3 DNA: TGTGCCAGCAGCCACCGTCCGACAGCAACTAATGAAAAACTGTTTTTT. It encodes CASSHRPTATNEKLFF.